These 23 T cell receptor beta chains came from one sample sequenced in a study of STAT3 mutations in large granular lymphocyte leukemia (dated by TCRdb to between 2018 and 2021). Results the study describes overall, beyond this receptor: At least one immunodominant TCRbeta clonotype was present in every T-LGLL patient, and multiple immunodominant subclonotypes appeared in about half of the T-LGLL patients.

Antigens of these TCRs are unknown. The library was made by the immunoSEQ multiplex PCR assay. This immuneACCESS table, as held by TCRdb, lists in-frame sequences with V and J called but not all clones. Of the missing ones, under half trace to an unresolved V gene in checked studies; the others have no known cause. The sample table contains over 15,000 clones; only one count was recorded for nearly 95% of them. The top ten constitute roughly 8.7% of the sample. The sequencing input was peripheral blood mononuclear cells. These receptors all stem from a woman in her forties or fifties with T-cell large granular lymphocyte leukemia. Some clones in this sample may be carry-over from other donors' samples. The age is the age at diagnosis.

The V gene is TRBV28, the J gene TRBJ2-7; 7 bases match TRBD2. Germline V gene sequence: CDR1 MDHEN, CDR2 SYDVKM. Losses at the gene ends were 2 bases for V and 1 base for J; bases not matched to a gene: 8. This CDR3 region has 16 residues. The CDR3 bases are TGTGCCAGCAGTTTAGCCGTGGCGCGGGGGTCCTACGAGCAGTACTTC. Amino acid sequence: CASSLAVARGSYEQYF.

This chain uses TRBV6-6 with TRBJ2-7, with 7 bases lining up with TRBD2. Germline CDR1 is MNHNY and CDR2 is SVGAGI (reference sequence). The CDR3 is 14 residues long. V gave up 7 bases and J gave up 2 bases; unmatched junction bases: 8. CDR3 sequence reads: CASTNGGRAYEQYF. CDR3 DNA: TGTGCCAGCACCAACGGGGGGAGGGCCTACGAGCAGTACTTC.

The chain links TRBV7-9 to TRBJ1-2, with unresolved D. CDR3 length equals 13 residues. V was pared by 5 bases and J by 2 bases, with 9 bases between. The germline CDR1 and CDR2 sequences are SEHNR and FQNEAQ (reference sequence). The CDR3 DNA reads TGTGCCAGCAGCGTGGGCCAGAACTATGGCTACACCTTC. It translates to CASSVGQNYGYTF.

A single count supports this clone. The chain's CDR3 is CASSLDRANEKLFF. The CDR3 DNA reads as TGTGCCAGCTCCCTCGACAGGGCAAATGAAAAACTGTTTTTT. The chain carries TRBV18 and TRBJ1-4, with TRBD1 matching 7 bases. The germline CDR1 and CDR2 sequences are KGHSH and LQKENI. Germline trimming cut 6 bases from V and 5 bases from J; bases unmatched to any gene: 6. The CDR3 length is 14 residues.

The chain employs TRBV18 and TRBJ2-7; D gene ambiguous. The V end lost 3 bases, the J end lost 2 bases, and 11 bases lay between the germline ends. This CDR3 comprises 14 residues. Germline V lookup: CDR1 KGHSH, CDR2 LQKENI. The CDR3 sequence: CASSPSFGTYEQYF. In DNA form, the CDR3 reads TGTGCCAGCTCACCTAGCTTCGGTACCTACGAGCAGTACTTC.

The genes are TRBV9 and TRBJ2-5; TRBD2 aligns across 11 bases. Germline lookup yields CDR1 SGDLS and CDR2 YYNGEE. The CDR3 runs 15 residues. With V trimmed by 4 bases and J by 3 bases, 5 bases remained unmatched. The CDR3: CASSKTSGIEETQYF. The CDR3 region has the DNA TGTGCCAGCAGCAAGACTAGCGGGATCGAAGAGACCCAGTACTTC.

This clone occurred once. CDR3 in amino acids: CSPHGGGAKETQYF. CDR3 bases: TGCAGCCCCCACGGAGGGGGGGCCAAAGAGACCCAGTACTTC. The chain carries TRBV29-1 and TRBJ2-5; perhaps TRBD2 as D (7 bases). Germline V gene sequence: CDR1 SQVTM, CDR2 ANQGSEA. V was shortened by 8 bases and J by 3 bases, with 19 bases between the two germline ends. The CDR3 covers 14 residues.

The chain links TRBV5-1 to TRBJ2-3; D not resolved. The CDR3 loop spans 15 amino acids. Germline values: CDR1 SGHRS, CDR2 YFSETQ. The germline V and J ends were trimmed by 0 bases and 4 bases, with 12 bases remaining between them. The chain's CDR3 is CASSLGQPGADTQYF. Written as DNA, the CDR3 is TGCGCCAGCAGCTTGGGCCAGCCTGGCGCAGATACGCAGTATTTT.

The chain couples TRBV5-4 to TRBJ1-1, with D possibly TRBD1 on 6 matching bases. Germline CDR1 is SGHNT and CDR2 is YYREEE (reference sequence). Trimming took off 7 bases at V and 4 bases at J, with 17 bases between the two ends. The length of the CDR3 is 14 residues. The CDR3 is CASGGGGGGTEAFF. The CDR3 coding sequence is TGTGCCAGCGGAGGGGGGGGCGGTGGCACTGAAGCTTTCTTT.

The rearrangement links TRBV9 to TRBJ2-1, with 7 bases matching TRBD2. Germline CDR1 and CDR2: SGDLS and YYNGEE. V lost 0 bases and J lost 7; bases outside the gene matches: 7. CDR3 length: 15 residues. Here the CDR3 DNA reads TGTGCCAGCAGCGTAGATGGGAGGGGTAGGAATGAGCAGTTCTTC. It specifies CASSVDGRGRNEQFF.

The rearrangement uses TRBV30 and TRBJ2-5; D uncertain. Trimming removed 2 bases from V and 4 bases from J, with 5 bases in between. CDR3 length equals 11 residues. The V gene's germline CDR1 is GTSNPN and CDR2 SVGIG (reference sequence). CDR3 protein: CAWSTSETQYF. The CDR3 nucleotides read TGTGCCTGGAGTACTTCAGAGACCCAGTACTTC.

V is TRBV29-1 and J is TRBJ2-7; 9 bases are a match to TRBD1. With V trimmed by 7 bases and J by 6 bases, 10 bases remained unmatched. The CDR3 totals 13 residues. Germline V gene lookup returns CDR1 SQVTM and CDR2 ANQGSEA. CDR3 nucleotide sequence: TGCAGCGCCTCCGGGACAGGGCACCGCGAGCAGTACTTC. Its protein product is CSASGTGHREQYF.

The chain couples TRBV29-1 to TRBJ2-3; 13 nucleotides line up with TRBD2. Germline assignment: CDR1 SQVTM and CDR2 ANQGSEA. J lost 5 bases, V lost 7 bases, and 3 bases had no gene match. CDR3 length: 13 amino acids. The CDR3 spells CSGGTSGIDTQYF. The DNA of the CDR3 is TGCAGCGGGGGGACTAGCGGGATAGATACGCAGTATTTT.

The J gene is TRBJ2-6, the V gene TRBV11-2; weak D call: TRBD1 (6 bases). This CDR3 region has 15 residues. Looked up from germline, CDR1 is SGHAT and CDR2 is FQNNGV. The germline V and J ends were trimmed by 0 bases and 5 bases, with 8 bases remaining between them. The CDR3 protein is CASSLDQGWANVLTF. The CDR3 DNA reads as TGTGCCAGCAGCTTAGATCAGGGGTGGGCCAACGTCCTGACTTTC. Variable domain in full (rest from reference TRBV11-2 and TRBJ2-6): EAGVAQSPRYKIIEKRQSVAFWCNPISGHATLYWYQQILGQGPKLLIQFQNNGVVDDSQLPKDRFSAERLKGVDSTLKIQPAKLEDSAVYLCASSLDQGWANVLTFGAGSRLTVL.

This clone has a single count. The J gene is TRBJ2-1, the V gene TRBV5-6, with unresolved D. CDR3 size: 12 residues. Trimming cost V 1 base and J 5 bases, with 4 bases left between them. The V gene's germline CDR1 is SGHDT and CDR2 YYEEEE. The CDR3 DNA reads as TGTGCCAGCAGCTTGATAAACAATGAGCAGTTCTTC. It codes for CASSLINNEQFF.

V gene TRBV28 combines with J gene TRBJ1-1; TRBD1 might be the D (6 bases). There are 13 residues in the CDR3. Germline CDR1 MDHEN, CDR2 SYDVKM. The ends were cut back, 5 bases at V and 5 bases at J, with 12 bases in the middle. The CDR3: CASSPGVVTEAFF. The DNA for the CDR3 is TGTGCCAGCAGTCCAGGGGTTGTTACTGAAGCTTTCTTT.

The J gene is TRBJ2-7, the V gene TRBV10-3; D could derive from TRBD1 or TRBD2 (5 bases each). In germline, CDR1 is ENHRY, CDR2 SYGVKD. This CDR3 is built from 14 residues. V gave up 7 bases and J gave up 6 bases, with 19 bases separating them. CDR3 coding DNA: TGTGCCATCACCGAGGGGAGACAGACGATCGAGCAGTACTTC. Translation: CAITEGRQTIEQYF.

The chain uses TRBV5-4 and TRBJ2-2, with TRBD1 identical over 9 bases. This CDR3 comprises 17 residues. The ends lost 0 bases at V and 5 bases at J; junction bases unmatched: 8. Germline assignment: CDR1 SGHNT and CDR2 YYREEE (reference sequence). The CDR3 loop reads CASSLVNRGLGTGELFF. The CDR3 DNA reads as TGTGCCAGCAGCTTGGTTAACAGGGGGCTAGGGACCGGGGAGCTGTTTTTT.

V and J are TRBV6-6 and TRBJ2-5; the D call may be TRBD1 or TRBD2 (5 bases each). The CDR3 runs to 15 residues. Germline V gene lookup returns CDR1 MNHNY and CDR2 SVGAGI (reference sequence). V was pared by 2 bases and J by 4 bases, with 14 bases between. CDR3 DNA sequence: TGTGCCAGCAGTTACGGGGGTATTGGGGGAGAGACCCAGTACTTC. Its translation: CASSYGGIGGETQYF.

The V and J genes are TRBV2 and TRBJ1-5; D may be TRBD1 (5 bases). The CDR3 is 13 residues long. Trimming removed 7 bases from V and 4 bases from J, with 11 bases in between. Germline CDR1 and CDR2: SNHLY and FYNNEI. DNA for the CDR3: TGTGCCAGCAAGGGGCAGGTGAATCAGCCCCAGCATTTT. Encoded protein: CASKGQVNQPQHF.

V usage is TRBV7-9 and J usage is TRBJ1-3; D gene unclear. Deletions cut 8 bases from V and 5 bases from J, with 7 bases between. The CDR3 is made up of 11 amino acids. CDR1 is SEHNR and CDR2 is FQNEAQ in the germline V gene (reference sequence). In DNA form, the CDR3 reads TGTGCCAGCCAGAGGAGAAACACCATATATTTT. Protein product: CASQRRNTIYF.

This rearrangement joins TRBV30 to TRBJ1-4, with D possibly matching TRBD1 (6 bases). V was cut by 4 bases and J by 8 bases, with 17 bases left in between. The germline V gene has CDR1 GTSNPN and CDR2 SVGIG (reference sequence). This CDR3 has 14 residues. CDR3 sequence (DNA): TGTGCCTGGAAAGCGGGCAGGGGAATCGAAAAACTGTTTTTT. Translating gives CAWKAGRGIEKLFF.

The chain has TRBV5-1 and TRBJ2-1; 9 bases fit TRBD2. The CDR3 totals 14 residues. V dropped 1 base and J dropped 7; count of bases not matched to a gene: 3. Germline V gene sequence: CDR1 SGHRS, CDR2 YFSETQ. The CDR3 sequence is CASSLSSGRNEQFF. The CDR3 DNA reads as TGCGCCAGCAGCTTGAGTAGCGGGAGAAATGAGCAGTTCTTC.